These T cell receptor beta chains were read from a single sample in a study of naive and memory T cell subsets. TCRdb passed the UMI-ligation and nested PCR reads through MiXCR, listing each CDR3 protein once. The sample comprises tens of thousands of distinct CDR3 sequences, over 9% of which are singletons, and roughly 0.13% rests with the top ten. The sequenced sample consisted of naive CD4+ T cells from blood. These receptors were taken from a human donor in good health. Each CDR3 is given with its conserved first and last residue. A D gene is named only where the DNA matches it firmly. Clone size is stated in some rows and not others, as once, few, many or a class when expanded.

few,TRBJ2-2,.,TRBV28,CASRLRSGLLTGELFF,TGTGCCAGCAGGCTCAGGTCGGGACTCCTAACCGGGGAGCTGTTTTTT
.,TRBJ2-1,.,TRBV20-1,CSARVFGEPPNEQFF,TGCAGTGCTAGAGTCTTCGGGGAACCACCCAATGAGCAGTTCTTC
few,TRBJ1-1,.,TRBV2,CASLRGVEGEAFF,TGTGCCAGTCTAAGAGGAGTGGAGGGTGAAGCTTTCTTT
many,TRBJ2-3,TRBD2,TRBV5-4,CASSLGLADHTDTQYF,TGTGCCAGCAGCTTGGGGCTAGCGGACCACACAGATACGCAGTATTTT
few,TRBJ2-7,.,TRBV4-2,CASSQLFSGGTYEQYF,TGTGCCAGCAGCCAATTATTTTCTGGGGGGACCTACGAGCAGTACTTC
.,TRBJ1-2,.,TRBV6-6,CASFLDYGYTF,TGTGCCAGCTTTCTTGACTATGGCTACACCTTC
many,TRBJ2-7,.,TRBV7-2,CASSWGDIYEQYF,TGTGCCAGCAGTTGGGGGGACATCTACGAGCAGTACTTC
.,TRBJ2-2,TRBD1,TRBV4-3,CASSQDTDRGRFGELFF,TGCGCCAGCAGCCAAGACACCGACAGGGGCCGTTTTGGGGAGCTGTTTTTT
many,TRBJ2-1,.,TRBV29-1,CSVAGSGRSSYNEQFF,TGCAGCGTCGCGGGGTCTGGGCGGAGCTCCTACAATGAGCAGTTCTTC
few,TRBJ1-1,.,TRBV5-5,CASSFGGSNTEAFF,TGTGCCAGCAGCTTTGGGGGTTCGAACACTGAAGCTTTCTTT
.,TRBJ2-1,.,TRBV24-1,CATRGSATNNEQFF,TGTGCCACCCGGGGGAGCGCCACGAACAATGAGCAGTTCTTC